This is a list of T cell receptor beta chains from one sample in a study of CD8+CD57+ T cells in acquired aplastic anemia. TCRdb fed the reads into MiXCR, producing one record per CDR3 protein. Among 80,000 or so distinct CDR3 sequences, about 45% were seen once, and the ten largest hold 65% to 80%. Sequencing was performed on sorted CD4+, CD8+, or CD8+CD57+ T cells (not recorded which) from PBMCs. Receptors originate from a human donor in good health, serving as a control. The CDR3 runs from the conserved cysteine through the conserved F or W. A D gene is named only where the DNA matches it firmly. Expanded clones get a size class; other rows say once, few or many, or leave the size out.

- | many | TRBJ1-2 | TRBV6-5 | CASSYSREVPHYGYTF | TGTGCCAGCAGTTACTCGAGAGAGGTTCCCCACTATGGCTACACCTTC
- | many | TRBJ1-5 | TRBV20-1 | CSAKQVGGYSNQPQHF | TGCAGTGCTAAACAGGTGGGGGGGTATAGCAATCAGCCCCAGCATTTT
- | many | TRBJ2-5 | TRBV7-8 | CASSFPGYQETQYF | TGTGCCAGCAGCTTCCCAGGGTACCAAGAGACCCAGTACTTC
TRBD2 | few | TRBJ2-1 | TRBV20-1 | CSAMRLAEGGNEQFF | TGCAGTGCTATGAGACTAGCGGAAGGTGGGAATGAGCAGTTCTTC
- | - | TRBJ1-2 | TRBV30 | CAWSQLQGRSGYTF | TGTGCCTGGAGTCAACTACAGGGTCGAAGTGGCTACACCTTC
TRBD1 | - | TRBJ2-1 | TRBV10-1 | CASSYSGGSYNEQFF | TGTGCCAGCAGTTACTCAGGGGGCTCCTACAATGAGCAGTTCTTC
- | - | TRBJ1-1 | TRBV5-6 | CASSSWGTLNTEAFF | TGTGCCAGCAGCTCATGGGGAACCCTCAACACTGAAGCTTTCTTT
TRBD1 | many | TRBJ1-1 | TRBV10-3 | CAISSRGDTEAFF | TGTGCCATCAGTTCCAGGGGGGACACTGAAGCTTTCTTT
- | many | TRBJ1-1 | TRBV7-8 | CASSPGTEAFF | TGTGCCAGCAGCCCGGGGACGGAAGCTTTCTTT
- | many | TRBJ2-1 | TRBV24-1 | CATRRREGSEQFF | TGTGCCACCAGGAGAAGGGAAGGTAGTGAGCAGTTCTTC
- | - | TRBJ1-2 | TRBV10-2 | CASSSGAGNTF | TGCGCCAGCAGTAGCGGGGCTGGAAACACCTTC
- | - | TRBJ2-1 | TRBV7-6 | CASSLGQTEQFF | TGTGCCAGCAGCTTAGGGCAGACTGAGCAGTTCTTC
- | many | TRBJ1-2 | TRBV15 | CATHAPDLTNYGYTF | TGTGCCACGCATGCCCCAGACCTAACTAACTATGGCTACACCTTC
TRBD2 | - | TRBJ2-3 | TRBV27 | CASSLVAGGGDTQYF | TGTGCCAGCAGTTTAGTGGCGGGAGGGGGTGATACGCAGTATTTT
- | - | TRBJ2-5 | TRBV10-3 | CATERSEQETQYF | TGTGCCACCGAACGCAGCGAGCAAGAGACCCAGTACTTC
- | - | TRBJ1-1 | TRBV6-1 | CASTQGRSTEAFF | TGTGCCAGCACTCAAGGGAGGAGCACTGAAGCTTTCTTT
- | many | TRBJ2-1 | TRBV20-1 | CSATKRVSSYNEQFF | TGCAGTGCCACCAAGCGGGTCAGCTCCTACAATGAGCAGTTCTTC
- | - | TRBJ2-2 | TRBV7-8 | CASSLERLMNTGELFF | TGTGCCAGCAGCTTAGAGAGACTGATGAACACCGGGGAGCTGTTTTTT
- | few | TRBJ2-2 | TRBV28 | CASTHDRPYTGELFF | TGTGCCAGCACGCACGACAGGCCCTACACCGGGGAGCTGTTTTTT
- | many | TRBJ1-4 | TRBV29-1 | CSVRTGSEKLFF | TGCAGCGTTCGAACAGGGAGTGAAAAACTGTTTTTT
- | - | TRBJ2-7 | TRBV7-6 | CASSLKTDEQYF | TGTGCCAGCAGCCTCAAGACAGACGAGCAGTACTTC
- | many | TRBJ2-7 | TRBV5-1 | CASSLGGDYEQYF | TGCGCCAGCAGCTTGGGCGGGGACTACGAGCAGTACTTC
- | - | TRBJ1-2 | TRBV19 | CASRGKDYGYTF | TGTGCCTCGAGGGGGAAGGACTATGGCTACACCTTC
- | - | TRBJ2-3 | TRBV20-1 | CSAIGFGGGTDTQYF | TGCAGTGCTATTGGATTCGGTGGGGGCACAGATACGCAGTATTTT
TRBD1 | - | TRBJ2-2 | TRBV10-1 | CASKWTGYGGELFF | TGTGCCAGCAAATGGACAGGGTACGGCGGGGAGCTGTTTTTT
- | many | TRBJ2-1 | TRBV7-9 | CASSPHGYTYNEQFF | TGTGCCAGCAGCCCCCACGGCTACACTTACAATGAGCAGTTCTTC
- | many | TRBJ1-1 | TRBV9 | CASSVQQGNTEAFF | TGTGCCAGCAGCGTACAACAAGGGAACACTGAAGCTTTCTTT
- | - | TRBJ1-5 | TRBV25-1 | CASSSGEWGLSNQPQHF | TGTGCCAGCAGTTCCGGTGAGTGGGGACTGAGCAATCAGCCCCAGCATTTT
TRBD1 | - | TRBJ2-7 | TRBV24-1 | CAASDFPGTGDLKYF | TGTGCCGCCAGTGATTTTCCCGGGACAGGGGATCTTAAGTACTTC
TRBD1 | once | TRBJ2-7 | TRBV24-1 | CATSPGQGGEQYF | TGTGCCACCAGCCCGGGACAGGGGGGCGAGCAGTACTTC
TRBD2 | many | TRBJ2-5 | TRBV5-1 | CASSSTPLREDQETQYF | TGCGCCAGCAGCTCCACCCCTTTGCGGGAGGACCAAGAGACCCAGTACTTC
TRBD2 | - | TRBJ2-5 | TRBV20-1 | CSARDPSSPGGLGETQYF | TGCAGTGCTAGAGATCCCAGCAGTCCGGGGGGGCTCGGAGAGACCCAGTACTTC
TRBD2 | - | TRBJ2-1 | TRBV2 | CASSEWTSGGDEQFF | TGTGCCAGCAGTGAATGGACTAGCGGGGGCGATGAGCAGTTCTTC
- | few | TRBJ1-6 | TRBV29-1 | CSVAQGRDSPLHF | TGCAGCGTAGCACAGGGAAGGGATTCACCCCTCCACTTT
- | - | TRBJ1-2 | TRBV25-1 | CASSEYRAGDGYTF | TGTGCCAGCAGTGAATATAGGGCAGGGGATGGCTACACCTTC
- | - | TRBJ2-5 | TRBV7-2 | CASSLAGIPQETQYF | TGTGCCAGCAGCTTAGCAGGCATCCCGCAAGAGACCCAGTACTTC
- | - | TRBJ1-1 | TRBV5-1 | CASRSGGGGYRGTEAFF | TGCGCCAGCAGGTCCGGGGGAGGAGGATATAGAGGGACTGAAGCTTTCTTT
- | few | TRBJ1-2 | TRBV20-1 | CSASSSGRPGSYTF | TGCAGTGCTAGCTCTAGTGGGAGGCCTGGTAGCTACACCTTC
- | many | TRBJ1-1 | TRBV10-2 | CASSWEGDTEAFF | TGCGCCAGCAGTTGGGAGGGTGACACTGAAGCTTTCTTT
TRBD2 | - | TRBJ2-3 | TRBV24-1 | CATSDTLAGDTQYF | TGTGCCACCAGTGATACGCTAGCGGGTGATACGCAGTATTTT